This T cell receptor (beta chain) was recorded in a study of blood T cell repertoires in COVID-19. As for the study in general: The United States, Italy and Spain provided the acute and convalescent COVID-19 samples.

Generated by immunoSEQ multiplex PCR, the TCRdb table keeps only in-frame clones and is missing some. Of 52,000 or so clones detected, about nine tenths appear once; the ten largest clones hold roughly 2.7%. Comments on this clone: The junction departs from germline at one end; a sequencing error may be responsible.

Germline V lookup: CDR1 SSHAT, CDR2 FNYEAQ (reference sequence). This CDR3 is 15 amino acids long. The material sequenced was peripheral blood. V and J are TRBV7-7 and TRBJ1-4; TRBD1 agrees at 8 bases. The clonotype was recovered from an elderly man with acute or convalescent COVID-19. The CDR3 loop reads CASSQGQGLNEKLFF. CDR3 nucleotide sequence: TGTGCTAGCAGCCAAGGACAGGGCCTTAATGAAAAACTGTTTTTT.